These 9 T cell receptor beta chains were all obtained from the same sample, sequenced in a study of T cell changes during pregnancy in multiple sclerosis (dated by TCRdb to about 2019). Library preparation was by the immunoSEQ multiplex PCR assay. Imported from immuneACCESS, the table was reduced by TCRdb to in-frame sequences with V and J called. These copies leave out some clones; in studies compared against another copy, an unresolved V gene accounts for under half, and the cause of the remainder is not known. The sample table lists 45,000 to 55,000 clones, over 80% of them with a count of one. Approximately 0.15% of the sample is held by the ten biggest clonotypes. The material was CD4+ T cells from peripheral blood mononuclear cells, obtained after pregnancy. The receptors were sampled from a female donor in good health, enrolled as a control in a pregnancy study.

This clone came up once. The CDR3 region is CASSQPNRDSLYYNYGYTF. CDR3 bases: TGCGCCAGCAGCCAACCAAACCGGGACAGCCTCTATTATAACTATGGCTACACCTTC. The V gene is TRBV4-1, the J gene TRBJ1-2, with 7 bases matching TRBD1. Germline CDR1 and CDR2: MGHRA and YSYEKL. Germline trimming cut 2 bases from V and 1 base from J; bases unmatched to any gene: 16. The CDR3 spans 19 residues.

The chain carries TRBV4-1 and TRBJ2-2, with D possibly being TRBD1 (5 bases). Germline loops: CDR1 MGHRA, CDR2 YSYEKL. This CDR3 is 19 amino acids long. Trimming took 1 base from V and 0 from J, leaving 18 bases between them. CDR3 sequence reads: CASSQALRAGRTNTGELFF. The DNA for the CDR3 is TGCGCCAGCAGCCAAGCCCTCCGGGCAGGGCGGACGAACACCGGGGAGCTGTTTTTT.

The rearrangement links TRBV6-5 to TRBJ1-1, with unresolved D. Between the trimmed V and J ends, which lost 6 bases and 10 bases, there was a span of 24 bases. There are 15 residues in the CDR3. CDR1 is MNHEY and CDR2 is SVGAGI in the germline V gene. The CDR3 here is CASRPQWRGDSGAFF. The CDR3 DNA sequence: TGTGCCAGCAGGCCCCAGTGGCGAGGAGATAGTGGAGCTTTCTTT.

The rearrangement joins TRBV20-1 to TRBJ1-2; TRBD1 matches 9 bases. Losses at the gene ends were 6 bases for V and 10 bases for J; bases not matched to a gene: 6. CDR3 length: 11 residues. The germline V gene has CDR1 DFQATT and CDR2 SNEGSKA (reference sequence). CDR3 coding DNA: TGCAGTGCGACCGGGACAGGGTTCTACACCTTC. Protein: CSATGTGFYTF.

This clone was seen only once. The chain carries TRBV10-2 and TRBJ2-5, with TRBD2 matching over 9 bases. The CDR3 is 14 amino acids. V lost 11 bases to trimming and J lost 1 base; unmatched junction nucleotides: 8. Germline CDR1 is WSHSY and CDR2 is SAAADI. This CDR3 is CAATASGAQETQYF. Written as DNA, the CDR3 is TGCGCCGCGACGGCTAGCGGGGCCCAAGAGACCCAGTACTTC.

This chain links TRBV6-5 with TRBJ1-5, with a tentative D call TRBD1 (6 bases). The ends were cut back, 6 bases at V and 6 bases at J, with 12 bases in the middle. The germline V gene encodes CDR1 MNHEY and CDR2 SVGAGI. The CDR3 runs 13 residues. The CDR3 is CASRTGASQPQHF. The CDR3 DNA follows: TGTGCCAGCAGGACAGGTGCCAGTCAGCCCCAGCATTTT.

The count of this clone is one. The chain is built from TRBV7-2 and TRBJ1-1, with 7 nucleotides matching TRBD1. The CDR3 sequence is 13 residues long. V shed 10 bases, J shed 6 bases, and the junction held 11 bases outside the gene matches. Germline CDR1 and CDR2: SGHTA and FQGNSA. In DNA, the CDR3 is TGTGCCACCTCGACAGGGTTTAGCGCTGAAGCTTTCTTT. It encodes CATSTGFSAEAFF.

The chain recombines TRBV21-1 with TRBJ2-5; the table names TRBD2, a call not compared with the DNA. TRBV21-1 has pseudogene status. The CDR3 has 19 amino acids. The CDR3 DNA is TGTGCCAGCAGCAAAGGCTCCGGGACTAGCGCCCACCTAGAGGGGACCCAGTACTTC. It encodes CASSKGSGTSAHLEGTQYF.

This clone has only one observation. This chain links TRBV6-4 with TRBJ2-2; perhaps TRBD1 as D (6 bases). Germline lookup yields CDR1 MRHNA and CDR2 SNTAGT. The V end was cut by 8 bases, the J end by 1 base, with 11 bases between. This CDR3 is 14 amino acids long. The CDR3 DNA is TGTGCCAGCCGGCCAGGGGTGAACACCGGGGAGCTGTTTTTT. The encoded protein is CASRPGVNTGELFF.